The T cell receptor beta chain described here comes from a study of relationships among human T cell subsets (dated by TCRdb to the early 2010s). About the full investigation: Eight distinct blood T cell populations were sequenced: pan T, CD8 cytotoxic, regulatory, Th1, Th2, naive plus transitional, activated and memory cells. The study at large found these results: A CD4+CD8+ double-positive population could not be ruled out by the bead-based sorting. While more than 55% of CD8+ cytotoxic sequences came from clones with more than 100 reads, the regulatory and Th2 subsets had few clones of that kind. Substantial CDR3 sharing among Th1, Th2 and regulatory T cells was interpreted as suggesting stochastic cell fate choices. V, D and J usage, CDR3 length and N-nucleotide additions showed no statistically significant differences among the seven subsets.

Library preparation used multiplex PCR. Sequencing was performed on a 454 GS FLX. TCR alpha and beta CDR3 regions were amplified from mRNA by semiquantitative ARM-PCR. ARM-PCR used tagged nested gene-specific primers, after which communal superprimers carried out exponential amplification. Exonuclease was used to remove the nested primers before the first-round PCR products went through the second amplification round. The amplicons were sequenced on the 454 platform, which can rapidly sequence millions of DNA fragments without cloning bias. A read was counted as effective if the read could be mapped to both V and J germline segments. On the study's bioinformatics: IRmap, which uses pyromap, a Smith-Waterman modification adapted to 454 sequencing errors, was used to assign reads to germline V, D and J segments. Cutoffs set at the 99th percentile of alignment scores from simulated random sequences were applied to filter D-beta assignments. CDR3 was defined as the amino acids lying between the conserved V-segment Y[YFLI]C motif and the J-segment [FW]GXGT motif. Repertoire diversity was estimated with a compound Poisson process model previously applied to large-scale EST data. A procedure for detecting cross-contamination was used to argue that the shared CDR3s did not come from sample contamination. TCRdb reran the public reads through fastp at Q25 and MiXCR, keeping productive beta chains. One record per CDR3 amino acid sequence lists the most common genes and DNA. The V and J calls shown here were made by TCRdb, not taken from the authors' results. Across this sample there are about 12,000 distinct CDR3 sequences, with around 64% seen only once. The ten largest clones add up to roughly 27% of the sample.

Following the CD25, CD56 and CD294 bead selections, the CD4+CD25-CD294- flow-through was collected as the Th1 cells. Miltenyi superparamagnetic beads coated with subset-specific monoclonal antibodies were used to isolate the T cell subsets. Every T cell population came from peripheral blood. Ficoll separation of whole blood yielded mononuclear cells, and anti-CD14 microbeads were then used to deplete the monocytes. Isolated cell populations were immediately resuspended in RNAprotect reagent. Concerning this clonotype: Its antigen is currently not known. Per-nucleotide qualities are absent, and no much larger clonotype sits a single base away.

CDR3 length: 12 amino acids, cysteine to phenylalanine. The retained sequence is limited to the CDR3, 36 bases, with the frame set at the first base. Trimming removed 4 bases from V and 10 bases from J, leaving 13 bases between the germline ends. Based on the germline V gene, the CDR1 and CDR2 sequences are MDHEN and SYDVKM. This clonotype was sampled from a man aged 35 to 55 in good health. The V gene is TRBV28 and the J gene is TRBJ1-1; a weak D assignment points to TRBD1 (5 bases agree). The sequencing input was CD4+ Th1 cells sorted from blood. The cell subset or site label of this sample denotes: CD4+CD25-CD294- T helper 1 cells. The base sequence is TGTGCCAGCAGTTCAACGACAGTTGCAGCTTTCTTT. Translation gives CASSSTTVAAFF.